Presented here are 8 T cell receptor beta chains from one specimen sequenced in a study of shared clonotypes between healthy human individuals. This table comes from immunoSEQ multiplex PCR, and its TCRdb copy is limited to in-frame clones, with some not included. The sample consists of over 950,000 clones, 60% to 85% of them appearing once. Material for sequencing was memory CD4+ T cells from PBMCs. Subset of the sample: CD45RA-negative fraction. The receptors shown here come from a man aged 18 to 30 in good health. Some clones in this sample may be carry-over from other donors' samples.

This chain connects TRBV5-8 to TRBJ2-1, with unresolved D. Trimming removed 2 bases from V and 10 bases from J, with 13 bases in between. The CDR3 consists of 13 residues. In germline, CDR1 is SGHTS, CDR2 YDEGEE. The CDR3 spells CASSFGPVSEQFF. The CDR3 DNA is TGTGCCAGCAGCTTTGGTCCAGTCAGCGAGCAGTTCTTC. Together with reference TRBV5-8 and TRBJ2-1, the CDR3 gives the full variable domain: EAGVTQSPTHLIKTRGQQATLRCSPISGHTSVYWYQQALGLGLQFLLWYDEGEERNRGNFPPRFSGRQFPNYSSELNVNALELEDSALYLCASSFGPVSEQFFGPGTRLTVL.

This clone was detected only once. The J gene is TRBJ2-5, the V gene TRBV30; D not certain. V was clipped by 3 bases and J by 5 bases, with 10 bases between them. The CDR3 has 12 residues. CDR1 is GTSNPN and CDR2 is SVGIG in the germline V gene (reference sequence). The CDR3 DNA sequence: TGTGCCTGGAGCCCTATTGGGGAGACCCAGTACTTC. This sequence encodes CAWSPIGETQYF.

This chain links TRBV5-3 with TRBJ2-6; possibly TRBD1 for D (6 bases). TRBV5-3 falls under the ORF class, with uncertain function. Trimming stripped 0 bases from V and 0 bases from J, with 7 bases between. This CDR3 is 16 amino acids long. This CDR3 reads CARSLDRDSGANVLTF. As DNA, the CDR3 is TGTGCCAGAAGCTTGGACAGGGACTCTGGGGCCAACGTCCTGACTTTC.

This clone came up once. This chain links TRBV14 with TRBJ2-7; D is ambiguous. Germline CDR1 is SGHDN and CDR2 is FVKESK. The CDR3 loop spans 15 amino acids. V was shortened by 0 bases and J by 0 bases, with 9 bases between the two germline ends. CDR3 protein: CASSQDPEFSYEQYF. CDR3 sequence (DNA): TGTGCCAGCAGCCAAGATCCGGAATTCTCCTACGAGCAGTACTTC.

There are many counts of this clone. The chain uses TRBV27 and TRBJ1-3; D remains unclear. Trimming left V 2 bases short and J 2 bases short, with 7 bases between. CDR1 is MNHEY and CDR2 is SMNVEV in the germline V gene (reference sequence). This CDR3 comprises 14 residues. CDR3 bases: TGTGCCAGCAGTTTAAGATACGCTGGAAACACCATATATTTT. The encoded protein is CASSLRYAGNTIYF.

The genes are TRBV19 and TRBJ2-7; D call uncertain. The germline V gene has CDR1 LNHDA and CDR2 SQIVND (reference sequence). With 5 bases removed from V and 5 bases from J, the gap between germline ends came to 13 bases. The CDR3 contains 13 residues. In DNA form, the CDR3 reads TGTGCCAGTAGTGTCCGCAGCGTCGACGAGCAGTACTTC. Translated, it gives CASSVRSVDEQYF.

A few counts support this clone. The chain uses TRBV19 and TRBJ1-5; no definite D call. This CDR3 is 14 amino acids long. V was pared by 3 bases and J by 6 bases, with 12 bases between. Germline V lookup: CDR1 LNHDA, CDR2 SQIVND (reference sequence). The CDR3 nucleotides are TGTGCCAGTAGTATTTCGGGGTATAGTCAGCCCCAGCATTTT. Amino acid sequence: CASSISGYSQPQHF.

This chain uses TRBV19 with TRBJ2-7; weak D call: TRBD1 (6 bases). This CDR3 contains 13 residues. Germline-derived CDR1 and CDR2 are LNHDA and SQIVND (reference sequence). Trimming removed 10 bases from V and 5 bases from J, with 18 bases in between. CDR3 nucleotides: TGTGCCACCCGAGCCGGACAGATTCACGAGCAGTACTTC. Translation: CATRAGQIHEQYF.